This TCR beta chain was obtained from a study of OX40 agonist ivuxolimab in advanced cancers. Looking at the study overall: Recorded diagnoses for dose-escalation patients were hepatocellular carcinoma, melanoma, renal cell or head and neck cancer.

Using immunoSEQ multiplex PCR, the repertoire was profiled, and TCRdb retains in-frame clones only, with some absent. Here the sample spans tens of thousands of clones, about nine tenths being singletons. Concerning this clone: The antigen remains undetermined.

General study findings and limits: Relative to CD4+ cells, CD8+ T cells on average had more expanded clones. At doses 0.1 to 3.0 mg/kg, CD4+ and CD8+ clones expanded.

Germline V gives CDR1 MDHEN, CDR2 SYDVKM. The CDR3 sequence is 15 residues long. The junction had 7 bases not matched to a gene; V was cut back by 8 bases and J by 4 bases. This clonotype was obtained from an adult with an advanced solid tumor such as melanoma, head and neck, liver or kidney cancer. Here the sequenced sample was CD4+ or CD8+ T cells sorted from blood, taken in a trial of the OX40 agonist ivuxolimab. This rearrangement joins TRBV28 to TRBJ2-2; TRBD1 matches at 10 bases. CDR3 sequence: CASERQGASTGELFF. The CDR3 coding sequence is TGTGCCAGCGAACGACAGGGGGCTAGCACCGGGGAGCTGTTTTTT.